This is a list of T cell receptor beta chains from one sample in a study of identifying expanded T cells in peripheral blood. TCRdb's copy holds only in-frame clones and misses some; the assay was immunoSEQ multiplex PCR. The sample consists of some 120,000 clones, more than 80% of them appearing once. The specimen was blood. The receptors originated from a person aged 18-70 years in good health. CDR3s include the opening cysteine and the closing phenylalanine or tryptophan.

V gene	J gene	CDR3 protein
TRBV2	TRBJ2-7	CASSGQTFNRLGNYEQYF
TRBV15	TRBJ2-7	CATSRQGGGYEQYF
TRBV19	TRBJ1-6	CASSMRGGGSPLHF
TRBV5-1	TRBJ2-5	CASSPAGESRETQYF
TRBV10-2	TRBJ2-6	CASSEIKDLTGAGANVLTF
TRBV2	TRBJ1-1	CASSLTVNTEAFF
TRBV6-4	TRBJ1-1	CASSTTEYTEAFF
TRBV7-9	TRBJ2-3	CASSLIADTQYF
TRBV18	TRBJ1-3	CASSRDLGNTIYF
TRBV5-1	TRBJ2-2	CASSLDQIRGGRLFF
TRBV5-1	TRBJ1-5	CASSLGSGLNQPQHF
TRBV14	TRBJ1-1	CASSPHRGRRGTEAFF
TRBV7-2	TRBJ2-4	CASSRTENIQYF
TRBV6-5	TRBJ2-3	CASSYSGTDTQYF
TRBV19	TRBJ2-5	CASRRDPSVVTQYF
TRBV6-5	TRBJ2-1	CASSYGDVVLNEQFF
TRBV19	TRBJ2-1	CASSIALEQFF
TRBV19	TRBJ2-3	CASSMGPGTSGNTDTQYF
TRBV7-9	TRBJ1-2	CASSLGAGLDRDNGYTF
TRBV19	TRBJ1-1	CASTSNRGRRGTEAFF
TRBV7-2	TRBJ1-6	CASSFGSSPLHF
TRBV5-1	TRBJ1-2	CASSWGDLGGHTF
TRBV6-5	TRBJ1-3	CASSPLYGNTIYF
TRBV30	TRBJ2-2	CAWSGTGGLGGELFF
TRBV18	TRBJ2-1	CASSPISRGGEQFF
TRBV7-8	TRBJ1-2	CASSPRDRTRGYGYTF
TRBV27	TRBJ1-5	CASSLRGSAPDQPQHF
TRBV27	TRBJ1-2	CASSLLGIHGDYGYTF
TRBV12-5	TRBJ1-2	CASGWSGGAEGYTF
TRBV28	TRBJ2-3	CASSSDTLTDTQYF
TRBV23-1	TRBJ2-3	CASSGQGSTDTQYF
TRBV7-9	TRBJ1-6	CASSTTGFNSPLHF
TRBV7-8	TRBJ1-1	CASSLGQGYTEAFF
TRBV4-3	TRBJ2-3	CASSQETSGGARDTQYF
TRBV7-2	TRBJ2-7	CASSPGTAPGEQYF
TRBV15	TRBJ2-7	CATSRVKLQKYEQYF
TRBV11-2	TRBJ1-1	CASSTTLFAGTEAFF
TRBV5-1	TRBJ2-7	CASSWGAGGAYYEQYF
TRBV7-9	TRBJ1-1	CASSLSGTEAFF
TRBV15	TRBJ2-7	CATSRDPFTTYEQYF
TRBV7-9	TRBJ2-7	CASSLELGDEQYF
TRBV2	TRBJ2-4	CASSTGYLTLAKNIQYF
TRBV2	TRBJ2-7	CASSEALTGDNGSYEQYF
TRBV11-2	TRBJ1-1	CASSAYTEAFF
TRBV19	TRBJ1-1	CASSIEGFRVSEAFF
TRBV18	TRBJ1-2	CASSPQRGGEGNYGYTF
TRBV7-9	TRBJ1-1	CASSYGGKNTEAFF
TRBV7-2	TRBJ1-2	CASSLGVGIKDGYTF
TRBV5-4	TRBJ2-5	CASSQDEGETQYF